A selection of T cell receptor beta chains follows, all from one sample in a study of regulatory T cells in long-lasting Graves disease. One entry per CDR3 protein results from TCRdb running MiXCR on the multiplex PCR reads. In the table there are about 420,000 distinct CDR3 sequences, roughly 17% of which are singletons. Another study also made use of these data, one on T cells in Graves' hyperthyroidism and ophthalmopathy.

This specimen consisted of peripheral blood mononuclear cells (PBMCs), obtained at new diagnosis, from a patient treated with antithyroid drugs. The receptor set was obtained from a woman aged 18-35 years with Graves disease. Both conserved end residues are trimmed from each CDR3. Clone size is not always given. Where it is, it says once, few, many or a class for expanded clones.

V gene | CDR3 length | clone size | CDR3 protein
TRBV5-1 | 15 | . | ASSPPELEGLLETQY
TRBV19 | 12 | few | ASTPQGRNEKLF
TRBV3-1 | 14 | few | ASSQEPGLKSGTQY
TRBV2 | 13 | many | ASSGNRGGNQPQH
TRBV6-1 | 11 | . | ASRRSTDYEQY
TRBV7-9 | 11 | few | ASSLMDNQPQH
TRBV12-5 | 14 | . | ASGLVLGEAGNEQF
TRBV7-3 | 14 | . | ASTQDRFSNTGELF
TRBV5-6 | 11 | . | ASSLVIPDTQY
TRBV18 | 13 | many | ASSPTSGRNYEQY
TRBV11-2 | 12 | many | ASSFGTGQSEQF
TRBV5-5 | 13 | . | ASSGGSGGNTEAF
TRBV2 | 11 | many | ASSNQGARGYT
TRBV7-9 | 15 | few | ASSLRKAGGAGNEQF
TRBV19 | 12 | . | ASSIYRFSTEAF
TRBV4-1 | 13 | few | ASSQRTGRTYEQY
TRBV6-9 | 15 | many | ASSYVFSSSSYNEQF
TRBV11-1 | 14 | few | ATSDETSGSPYEQY
TRBV30 | 11 | many | AWNWGQNTEAF
TRBV5-6 | 14 | many | ASSLAGLAATYEQY
TRBV12-3/TRBV12-4 | 13 | many | ASSLALSVIYEQY
TRBV15 | 13 | few | ATSRGGAVNEKLF
TRBV12-3/TRBV12-4 | 9 | many | ASSFSNEQF
TRBV7-9 | 12 | few | ASSPIMGIGELF
TRBV5-1 | 11 | few | ASSLGHSDTQY